The TCR beta chain described here comes from a study of Graves' ophthalmopathy and Graves' hyperthyroidism (dated by TCRdb to 2017 to 2018). Study-wide context: Peripheral blood was collected at initial diagnosis, before any treatment. Following sampling, methimazole starting at 30 mg daily was administered to hyperthyroidism patients, and high-dose intravenous methylprednisolone was administered to ophthalmopathy patients. An independent validation cohort comprised fewer than 20 hyperthyroidism patients and 17 patients who later progressed from hyperthyroidism to ophthalmopathy. In roughly 6 hyperthyroidism patients, the T-cell repertoire of thyroid tissue was compared with the T-cell repertoire of blood. To explore V-J signatures that distinguish ophthalmopathy from hyperthyroidism, a discovery set of 100 patients was enrolled, made up of over 40 with ophthalmopathy and some 58 with stable hyperthyroidism. The study used signatures of the TCR beta repertoire to tell Graves' ophthalmopathy apart from Graves' hyperthyroidism and to predict which patients would progress to ophthalmopathy. The 100 or so discovery patients were randomly split 7:3 into training and test sets. In total, 135 blood samples were TCR-sequenced: 43 ophthalmopathy, under 80 hyperthyroidism and approximately 17 hyperthyroidism-to-ophthalmopathy patients. Paper-wide results and their limitations: Ophthalmopathy was separated from stable hyperthyroidism by the 13-signature model with just under 90% sensitivity and approximately 84% specificity in cross-validation and with 80%/75% in the test set. Sample size was not predetermined statistically, and investigators were not blinded to group allocation. Most of the expanded thyroid clonotypes with a frequency above 0.001 were also detected in blood, and it was suggested that the thyroid immune response may be reflected by blood repertoires. In validation, the model predicted ophthalmopathy progression with less than 71% sensitivity and roughly 72% specificity; more than ten predicted patients were CT-confirmed with GO in a median of around 6 months.

For repertoire sequencing, TCR beta CDR3 regions were amplified from RNA transcripts. The first round of RT-PCR was done with HTBI primers and the Qiagen OneStep RT-PCR kit, and was followed by a second round of multiplex PCR, then size selection and purification. Libraries were sequenced on an Illumina HiSeq2000 using paired-end 100 bp reads. Per the original workflow: SOAPnuke was used to process the reads, throwing out any read that had adapters, had uncalled bases, had a mean Phred below 15, or lacked an exact constant-primer or identifier match. COPE v1.2.5 was used to merge high-quality paired reads. Each unique nucleotide sequence was treated as a clonotype, and MiTCR v1.1 was used to align the clonotypes to the IMGT TRB V, D and J references. Analysis was restricted to V-J combinations with a frequency above 0.0001, which covered over 98% of repertoires. A TCR clonal expansion and chaos score per V-J combination was defined as the ratio of F50 clonal expansion to chaos observed in the TCRdist matrix. Welch's t-statistics and random forest were used to reduce the features to 10 to 15 V-J combinations, which were then used as input to a naive Bayes classifier. The Morisita-Horn index was used to measure how similar the thyroid and blood repertoires were. In-frame beta chains were kept once TCRdb had trimmed the public reads at Q25 with fastp and called clones with MiXCR. Every distinct CDR3 protein forms one entry, paired with its most common genes and DNA. TCRdb, not the authors, supplied the V and J calls. The sample table records approximately 410,000 distinct CDR3 sequences; over 15% of these occur just once. 7% of the sample comes from the top ten.

CDR1 and CDR2 are read off the germline V gene as MNHEY and SVGAGI. Measured from the cysteine to the phenylalanine, the CDR3 is 17 residues long. The only DNA kept is the CDR3, 51 bases in frame from the first base. Trimming leaves V shorter by 0 bases and J shorter by 0 bases, with the junction holding 8 bases beyond the gene matches. At least ten counts were recorded for this clonotype. The antigen this receptor binds is unknown. No base quality values were provided; no much bigger clone lies one nucleotide off. Hyperthyroidism was defined as stable when no progression to ophthalmopathy occurred within 18 months of follow-up. Hyperthyroidism patients were newly diagnosed, were aged 18 to 65 years, and had a disease duration under 2 months. Patients with other autoimmune diseases, uncontrolled infections, pregnancy or lactation were excluded. Clinical symptoms, serum thyroxine, TRAb, thyroid ultrasound and orbital computed tomography were used for diagnosis. PBMCs were isolated from about 9.2 ml of fresh peripheral blood by Ficoll-Paque density gradient centrifugation. Total RNA was extracted using Trizol reagent, and RNA quality was checked on an Agilent 2100 Bioanalyzer.

The material sequenced was peripheral blood. Rearrangement joined TRBV6-5 to TRBJ2-7; the central 7 bases match TRBD1. This receptor was taken from a young woman with stable Graves' hyperthyroidism. Donor details come from another sample of the same person, matched by shared clones. This receptor has the CDR3 CASSYSIPGQTSYEQYF. The sequence in DNA is TGTGCCAGCAGTTACTCCATCCCGGGACAGACCTCCTACGAGCAGTACTTC.